These 25 T cell receptor beta chains were sequenced from one sample in a study of cytomegalovirus exposure and HLA in healthy donors. The study ran its PCR with 60 Vbeta and 13 Jbeta primers. Repertoires were generated with immunoSEQ multiplex PCR, while TCRdb's copy carries only in-frame clones and drops some. With 87,000 or so clones in the sample, the ten largest clones hold over 15%. Sequences were obtained from PBMCs. These receptors originate from a man aged 45-65 years in good health and CMV-seropositive.

The V and J genes are TRBV13 and TRBJ2-1, with TRBD2 matching over 7 bases. The junction had 1 base not matched to a gene; V was cut back by 3 bases and J by 8 bases. Germline CDR1 PRHDT, CDR2 FYEKMQ (reference sequence). The CDR3 is made up of 12 amino acids. This chain's CDR3 is CASSLGGDEQFF. CDR3 nucleotides: TGTGCCAGCAGCTTGGGGGGGGATGAGCAGTTCTTC.

This chain links TRBV5-1 with TRBJ1-4, with 10 positions matching TRBD1. V was clipped by 4 bases and J by 7 bases; unmatched bases: 4. This CDR3 has 14 amino acids. Germline loops: CDR1 SGHRS, CDR2 YFSETQ. CDR3 loop: CASSQGDRGEKLFF. In DNA, the CDR3 is TGCGCCAGCAGCCAAGGGGACAGGGGTGAAAAACTGTTTTTT.

The chain carries TRBV4-2 and TRBJ2-3; the match to TRBD2 covers 14 bases. Trimming took 1 base from V and 0 from J; bases not matched to a gene: 3. The CDR3 totals 18 residues. In germline, CDR1 is LGHNA, CDR2 YNFKEQ. The CDR3: CASSQGLAGGPSTDTQYF. The CDR3 region has the DNA TGTGCCAGCAGCCAAGGACTAGCGGGAGGGCCTAGCACAGATACGCAGTATTTT.

This chain links TRBV6-5 with TRBJ2-3, with 11 nucleotides matching TRBD2. Germline V gene lookup returns CDR1 MNHEY and CDR2 SVGAGI. The CDR3 covers 16 residues. Unmatched junction bases numbered 7, after V lost 2 bases and J lost 6 bases. CDR3 region: CASSYRGLAGPDTQYF. CDR3 in DNA: TGTGCCAGCAGTTACCGTGGACTAGCGGGCCCTGATACGCAGTATTTT.

The chain combines TRBV7-2 with TRBJ2-3; the D is unclear. The CDR3 contains 13 residues. Germline CDR1 is SGHTA and CDR2 is FQGNSA. Trimming removed 5 bases from V and 2 bases from J, with 8 bases in between. Written as DNA, the CDR3 is TGTGCCAGCAGCATCAGTATCACAGATACGCAGTATTTT. This encodes CASSISITDTQYF.

The chain uses TRBV9 and TRBJ2-1; D gene unclear. Germline CDR1 and CDR2: SGDLS and YYNGEE. The CDR3 has 12 residues. V was trimmed by 3 bases and J by 4 bases, leaving 5 bases between them. For the CDR3, the DNA is TGTGCCAGCAGCGATCAGTACAATGAGCAGTTCTTC. Amino acids: CASSDQYNEQFF.

The rearrangement links TRBV30 to TRBJ1-3; 7 bases are shared with TRBD1. The CDR3 totals 14 residues. Germline lookup yields CDR1 GTSNPN and CDR2 SVGIG (reference sequence). V gave up 5 bases and J gave up 2 bases; unmatched junction bases: 6. The CDR3 is CAWDRVGAGNTIYF. The CDR3 DNA reads TGTGCCTGGGACAGGGTCGGAGCTGGAAACACCATATATTTT.

The rearrangement joins TRBV9 to TRBJ1-5; no definite D call. The CDR3 has 14 amino acids. Germline values: CDR1 SGDLS, CDR2 YYNGEE. V lost 3 bases to trimming and J lost 6 bases, with 13 bases between them. The CDR3: CASSAGGLSQPQHF. In DNA form, the CDR3 reads TGTGCCAGCAGCGCTGGAGGTCTGAGTCAGCCCCAGCATTTT.

J is TRBJ2-1 and V is TRBV30; possibly TRBD2 for D (6 bases). CDR3 size: 16 residues. Trimming shortened V by 4 bases and J by 1 base, and 17 bases separated the two germline ends. The germline V gene encodes CDR1 GTSNPN and CDR2 SVGIG (reference sequence). The CDR3 here is CAWNVVAGSSYNEQFF. CDR3 DNA sequence: TGTGCCTGGAATGTAGTCGCGGGATCGTCCTACAATGAGCAGTTCTTC.

As to this clone: This sample also contains other DNA sequences that code for the same CDR3. The rearrangement links TRBV4-2 to TRBJ2-5, with TRBD2 matching 13 bases. Germline V gene sequence: CDR1 LGHNA, CDR2 YNFKEQ. This CDR3 is built from 19 residues. V lost 3 bases to trimming and J lost 3 bases; unmatched junction nucleotides: 13. The CDR3 DNA is TGTGCCAGCAGCCACCGCCCGCCTCGGACTAGCGGGAGAGAAGAGACCCAGTACTTC. It yields the protein CASSHRPPRTSGREETQYF.

The CDR3 here is CASSLFPGVVDNEQFF. The CDR3 coding sequence is TGTGCCAGCAGCTTATTCCCGGGAGTCGTGGACAATGAGCAGTTCTTC. The rearrangement links TRBV5-6 to TRBJ2-1, with D possibly matching TRBD2 (6 bases). Germline lookup yields CDR1 SGHDT and CDR2 YYEEEE. Trimming took off 2 bases at V and 5 bases at J, with 17 bases between the two ends. The CDR3 is 16 residues long.

The rearrangement uses TRBV29-1 and TRBJ2-3; D not certain. V was cut by 7 bases and J by 10 bases, with 15 bases left in between. CDR1 and CDR2 from the germline V gene are SQVTM and ANQGSEA. The CDR3 has 11 residues. The CDR3 nucleotides are TGCAGCGCCACCCCCAGTGATGCGCAGTATTTT. Amino acids: CSATPSDAQYF.

The J gene is TRBJ1-2, the V gene TRBV9; 9 bases align to TRBD1. CDR3 size: 17 residues. Per the germline V gene, CDR1 is SGDLS and CDR2 is YYNGEE. J lost 4 bases, V lost 3 bases, and 13 bases had no gene match. CDR3 loop: CASSGWDRATKSYGYTF. DNA of the CDR3: TGTGCCAGCAGCGGGTGGGACAGGGCCACGAAAAGCTATGGCTACACCTTC.

Details on this clone: An end of the junction differs from the germline gene, which may be a read error. The rearrangement joins TRBV4-3 to TRBJ1-5; D is undetermined. The CDR3 loop spans 16 amino acids. CDR1 is LGHNA and CDR2 is YSLEER in the germline V gene. DNA for the CDR3: TGCGCCAGCAGCGAAGAGTATAGATCTAGCAATCAGCCCCAGCATTTT. Protein sequence: CASSEEYRSSNQPQHF.

The rearrangement uses TRBV5-1 and TRBJ2-1; TRBD2 might be the D (5 bases). The CDR3 is 12 amino acids. The V gene lost 0 bases and the J gene lost 7 bases, with 5 bases spanning the gap. Germline CDR1 reads SGHRS; CDR2 reads YFSETQ. The CDR3 protein is CASSLGLNEQFF. CDR3 DNA sequence: TGCGCCAGCAGCTTGGGACTAAATGAGCAGTTCTTC.

The V and J genes are TRBV11-3 and TRBJ2-7; TRBD2 agrees at 8 bases. The CDR3 is 15 residues long. V was clipped by 3 bases and J by 0 bases; unmatched bases: 4. Germline V gene sequence: CDR1 SGHNT, CDR2 YENEEA. The CDR3 region is CASSFSGTSSYEQYF. CDR3 bases: TGTGCCAGCAGCTTTAGCGGGACCAGCTCCTACGAGCAGTACTTC.

The gene calls are TRBV7-9 and TRBJ1-2; 10 bases match TRBD1. The CDR3 runs 15 residues. The germline V gene has CDR1 SEHNR and CDR2 FQNEAQ (reference sequence). Germline trimming cut 3 bases from V and 2 bases from J; bases unmatched to any gene: 3. As DNA, the CDR3 is TGTGCCAGCAGCTTCGGGACAGGGGAGAACTATGGCTACACCTTC. Protein: CASSFGTGENYGYTF.

This sequence joins TRBV7-9 and TRBJ1-3, with 7 positions matching TRBD1. Trimming removed 5 bases from V and 2 bases from J; junction bases left unmatched: 12. The germline CDR1 and CDR2 sequences are SEHNR and FQNEAQ (reference sequence). The CDR3 is made up of 17 amino acids. The CDR3 region has the DNA TGTGCCAGCAGCCCACGACAGGGAAGAATAACTGGAAACACCATATATTTT. Encoded protein: CASSPRQGRITGNTIYF.

The chain is built from TRBV9 and TRBJ1-2; the D gene is possibly TRBD1 (5 bases). Germline V gene lookup returns CDR1 SGDLS and CDR2 YYNGEE. Between the trimmed V and J ends, which lost 4 bases and 3 bases, there was a span of 10 bases. CDR3 length: 13 amino acids. CDR3 DNA: TGTGCCAGCAGCCCCGGGGGGGACTATGGCTACACCTTC. This translates into CASSPGGDYGYTF.

The chain combines TRBV19 with TRBJ1-1; 8 nucleotides match TRBD1. The germline CDR1 and CDR2 sequences are LNHDA and SQIVND (reference sequence). This CDR3 comprises 11 residues. V shed 10 bases, J shed 7 bases, and the junction held 5 bases outside the gene matches. CDR3 sequence reads: CATYDRGEAFF. The CDR3 nucleotides read TGTGCCACCTATGACAGGGGTGAAGCTTTCTTT.

The chain combines TRBV28 with TRBJ2-7, with unresolved D. The CDR3 spans 15 residues. Germline V gives CDR1 MDHEN, CDR2 SYDVKM. Between the trimmed V and J ends, which lost 4 bases and 6 bases, there was a span of 19 bases. CDR3 DNA sequence: TGTGCCAGCAGTTCGATTCCCCGGAGTTCGTCCGAGCAGTACTTC. Translation: CASSSIPRSSSEQYF.

The J gene is TRBJ2-4, the V gene TRBV30; 7 bases are shared with TRBD1. Trimming at V came to 0 bases and at J to 6 bases, leaving 8 bases not matched to a gene. Germline loops: CDR1 GTSNPN, CDR2 SVGIG (reference sequence). The CDR3 runs 15 residues. CDR3: CAWSVGAGGRNIQYF. CDR3 coding DNA: TGTGCCTGGAGTGTCGGTGCAGGGGGTCGAAACATTCAGTACTTC. Complete variable domain (other parts from reference TRBV30 and TRBJ2-4): SQTIHQWPATLVQPVGSPLSLECTVEGTSNPNLYWYRQAAGRGLQLLFYSVGIGQISSEVPQNLSASRPQDRQFILSSKKLLLSDSGFYLCAWSVGAGGRNIQYFGAGTRLSVL.

The chain has TRBV4-1 and TRBJ2-2; 9 bases are shared with TRBD2. Germline V gives CDR1 MGHRA, CDR2 YSYEKL. The CDR3 is 15 amino acids. J lost 5 bases, V lost 5 bases, and 6 bases had no gene match. The chain's CDR3 is CASSIYSGGTGELFF. The CDR3 DNA reads TGCGCCAGCAGCATCTATAGCGGGGGTACCGGGGAGCTGTTTTTT.

V usage is TRBV7-9 and J usage is TRBJ1-2; D remains ambiguous. Germline CDR1 reads SEHNR; CDR2 reads FQNEAQ (reference sequence). V was pared by 1 base and J by 4 bases, with 4 bases between. CDR3 length equals 12 residues. The CDR3 nucleotides read TGTGCCAGCAGCTTAGTGGCCTATGGCTACACCTTC. It is translated as CASSLVAYGYTF.

The genes are TRBV18 and TRBJ2-3; 10 positions match TRBD2. The CDR3 length is 14 residues. The trim removed 10 bases at V and 0 bases at J, leaving 4 bases unmatched. CDR1 KGHSH and CDR2 LQKENI come from the germline V gene. The CDR3 protein is CATASGRSTDTQYF. CDR3 nucleotide sequence: TGTGCCACCGCTAGCGGGAGAAGCACAGATACGCAGTATTTT.